A single T cell receptor beta chain is shown here with its context. Its antigen is currently unknown. These data belong to a study of CD8 T cells in Susac syndrome. The ends lost 0 bases at V and 5 bases at J; junction bases unmatched: 4. The length of the CDR3 is 15 residues. Looked up from germline, CDR1 is MGHRA and CDR2 is YSYEKL. Study results and limitations: Peak Susac CD8+ clonal expansion occurred in TEMRA cells and active patients.

Random hexamers served to reverse transcribe roughly 0.45 to 1 ug RNA. One entry per CDR3 protein, called by TCRdb with MiXCR from the immunoSEQ multiplex PCR reads. The sample yields some 200,000 distinct CDR3 sequences, over 90% seen once. What was sequenced was CD8+ T cells from PBMCs. This TCR was sampled from a human donor with Susac syndrome. This chain links TRBV4-1 with TRBJ2-1; 7 positions agree with TRBD2. The CDR3 sequence: CASSQEWRGNNEQFF. CDR3 coding DNA: TGCGCCAGCAGCCAAGAATGGCGGGGGAACAATGAGCAGTTCTTC.